This T cell receptor (beta chain) derives from a study of shared T cell receptors in the human thymus. Assay used: immunoSEQ multiplex PCR; TCRdb lists only in-frame clones, some missing. The sample consists of roughly 710,000 clones, around 85% of them appearing once. Germline values: CDR1 SGHNT, CDR2 YYREEE (reference sequence). The trim removed 0 bases at V and 2 bases at J, leaving 6 bases unmatched. The CDR3 contains 18 residues. These data are also associated with another study on human thymus T cells. That report notes: Resections that were taken during corrective heart surgery supplied the thymus tissue.

This TCR came from a girl less than two years old with a congenital heart defect. The sample consisted of thymocytes. The rearrangement joins TRBV5-4 to TRBJ2-3, with 13 bases matching TRBD2. The CDR3 loop reads CASSLALTSGGTTDTQYF. The CDR3 bases are TGTGCCAGCAGCTTGGCCTTGACTAGCGGGGGGACCACAGATACGCAGTATTTT.